These 18 T cell receptor beta chains were all obtained from the same sample, sequenced in a study of blood T cell repertoires in COVID-19. Profiled with immunoSEQ multiplex PCR; TCRdb holds only in-frame clones, not every one. The sample includes around 150,000 clones, approximately 78% of them seen just once. Sequencing was done on a sample of peripheral blood. The receptors shown here come from a human donor in a cohort sampled during active COVID-19.

The V call is TRBV14, the J call TRBJ2-2; TRBD1 agrees at 9 bases. This CDR3 spans 16 amino acids. CDR1 and CDR2 from the germline V gene are SGHDN and FVKESK. V trimming: 4 bases; J trimming: 4 bases; junction bases outside the gene matches: 7. DNA for the CDR3: TGTGCCAGCAGCCCGTGGACAGGGGCCGGCACCGGGGAGCTGTTTTTT. Protein: CASSPWTGAGTGELFF.

The CDR3 nucleotides read TGTGCCAGCAGTTACCAGGGACATCCGACCTACGAGCAGTACTTC. This codes for CASSYQGHPTYEQYF. The chain employs TRBV6-5 and TRBJ2-7; D may be TRBD1 (6 bases). V lost 2 bases, J lost 2 bases, and 13 bases lay in between. The CDR3 totals 15 residues. The germline gives CDR1 MNHEY, CDR2 SVGAGI.

The V call is TRBV7-2, the J call TRBJ2-7; 11 nucleotides agree with TRBD1. After removal of 5 bases from V and 2 bases from J, the junction contained 2 bases not matched to a gene. The CDR3 contains 14 residues. CDR1 and CDR2 from the germline V gene are SGHTA and FQGNSA. DNA of the CDR3: TGTGCCAGCAGCCCGGGACAGGGGGCCTACGAGCAGTACTTC. It encodes CASSPGQGAYEQYF.

In this sample, this clone turned up a few times. The CDR3 DNA is TGTGCCAGCAGCTCCGGGACAGGGACTAACTATGGCTACACCTTC. It encodes CASSSGTGTNYGYTF. V is TRBV7-9 and J is TRBJ1-2, with 9 bases matching TRBD1. Trimming at V came to 4 bases and at J to 0 bases, leaving 3 bases not matched to a gene. Germline lookup yields CDR1 SEHNR and CDR2 FQNEAQ (reference sequence). The CDR3 is made up of 15 amino acids.

This clone was recorded many times. CDR3 bases: TGTGCCAGCAGCTTAGTTAGCGGGAGGGCGACGGGCATTCAGTACTTC. It translates to CASSLVSGRATGIQYF. The chain employs TRBV7-2 and TRBJ2-4; TRBD2 aligns across 11 bases. Germline V lookup: CDR1 SGHTA, CDR2 FQGNSA. The CDR3 consists of 16 residues. V lost 1 base to trimming and J lost 9 bases; unmatched junction nucleotides: 8.

The V gene is TRBV7-8, the J gene TRBJ1-5; TRBD1 matches at 7 bases. Germline V gene sequence: CDR1 SGHVS, CDR2 FQNEAQ. CDR3 size: 15 residues. Trimming at V came to 6 bases and at J to 7 bases, leaving 12 bases not matched to a gene. CDR3 DNA: TGTGCCAGCAGGCCCGATGACAGGGTTCGGCAGCCCCAGCATTTT. This translates into CASRPDDRVRQPQHF.

The chain uses TRBV11-2 and TRBJ1-2; 12 bases map to TRBD1. Germline loops: CDR1 SGHAT, CDR2 FQNNGV. There are 17 residues in the CDR3. V lost 5 bases to trimming and J lost 8 bases; unmatched junction nucleotides: 15. The CDR3 region is CASSPLGDRGLVDGYTF. The DNA of the CDR3 is TGTGCCAGCAGCCCCCTTGGGGACAGGGGGCTAGTCGACGGCTACACCTTC.

The rearrangement links TRBV6-2 or TRBV6-3 to TRBJ1-2; possibly TRBD1 for D (6 bases). Trimming pared 5 bases from V and 7 bases from J, leaving 20 bases between. The germline CDR1 and CDR2 sequences are MNHEY and SVGEGT. This CDR3 has 15 amino acids. CDR3 DNA sequence: TGTGCCAGCAGTACCCCCCAGGGGTACTCCCTTGGCTACACCTTC. Protein: CASSTPQGYSLGYTF.

Here the CDR3 reads CASSVTSGSGNEQFF. In DNA, the CDR3 is TGTGCCAGCAGCGTGACTAGCGGGAGTGGCAATGAGCAGTTCTTC. The V gene is TRBV7-8, the J gene TRBJ2-1, with TRBD2 matching 12 bases. This CDR3 is 15 amino acids long. Per germline, CDR1 SGHVS and CDR2 FQNEAQ. The trim removed 5 bases at V and 6 bases at J, leaving 5 bases unmatched.

This sequence joins TRBV7-2 and TRBJ1-3; 8 bases match TRBD1. V dropped 2 bases and J dropped 4; count of bases not matched to a gene: 4. From germline, CDR1 is SGHTA and CDR2 FQGNSA. The CDR3 is 15 amino acids. CDR3 residues: CASSLKGTGGNTIYF. CDR3 in DNA: TGTGCCAGCAGCTTAAAGGGGACAGGAGGAAACACCATATATTTT. The full variable domain, in which reference TRBV7-2 and TRBJ1-3 provide the parts outside the CDR3, is GAGVSQSPSNKVTEKGKDVELRCDPISGHTALYWYRQSLGQGLEFLIYFQGNSAPDKSGLPSDRFSAERTGGSVSTLTIQRTQQEDSAVYLCASSLKGTGGNTIYFGEGSWLTVV.

This chain joins TRBV7-8 and TRBJ2-7, with 10 bases lining up with TRBD2. Trimming removed 1 base from V and 2 bases from J; junction bases left unmatched: 2. The CDR3 contains 15 residues. CDR1 is SGHVS and CDR2 is FQNEAQ in the germline V gene. The CDR3 nucleotides are TGTGCCAGCAGCTTAGGTAGCGGGGGGACCTACGAGCAGTACTTC. It codes for CASSLGSGGTYEQYF.

V gene TRBV27 combines with J gene TRBJ1-2, with a weak D call TRBD1 (6 bases). The CDR3 extends over 15 amino acids. CDR1 is MNHEY, CDR2 SMNVEV, per germline (reference sequence). Trimming cost V 3 bases and J 5 bases, with 16 bases left between them. The CDR3 bases are TGTGCCAGCAGTTTTAAGCAGGGGAGGGGATATGGCTACACCTTC. This encodes CASSFKQGRGYGYTF.

CDR3 sequence (DNA): TGTGCCAGCAGCTTAGGACGGGACACAGGGTCCTACGAGCAGTACTTC. Protein sequence: CASSLGRDTGSYEQYF. The chain recombines TRBV11-2 with TRBJ2-7; D may be TRBD1 (6 bases). The V gene lost 1 base and the J gene lost 1 base, with 14 bases spanning the gap. CDR1 is SGHAT and CDR2 is FQNNGV in the germline V gene. The CDR3 covers 16 residues. The whole variable domain, remainder taken from reference TRBV11-2 and TRBJ2-7, is EAGVAQSPRYKIIEKRQSVAFWCNPISGHATLYWYQQILGQGPKLLIQFQNNGVVDDSQLPKDRFSAERLKGVDSTLKIQPAKLEDSAVYLCASSLGRDTGSYEQYFGPGTRLTVT.

The chain uses TRBV6-4 and TRBJ2-1, with TRBD2 identical over 8 bases. V was pared by 4 bases and J by 4 bases, with 6 bases of the junction left unmatched. The CDR3 sequence is 15 residues long. Germline CDR1 and CDR2: MRHNA and SNTAGT. CDR3 sequence (DNA): TGTGCCAGCAGTGTAGTTAGCGGGGAGTACAATGAGCAGTTCTTC. Its protein is CASSVVSGEYNEQFF.

V and J are TRBV7-8 and TRBJ2-3; 10 bases match TRBD1. Looked up from germline, CDR1 is SGHVS and CDR2 is FQNEAQ. This CDR3 has 15 residues. The J segment lost 6 bases and the V segment lost 5 bases, leaving 8 bases of the junction unmatched. The CDR3 is CASSARDRGLDTQYF. DNA for the CDR3: TGTGCCAGCAGCGCCCGGGACAGGGGTCTGGATACGCAGTATTTT.

The rearrangement uses TRBV6-2 or TRBV6-3 and TRBJ2-5; 12 bases are a match to TRBD2. CDR3 size: 18 residues. V shed 6 bases, J shed 1 base, and the junction held 12 bases outside the gene matches. Germline V CDR1 and CDR2: MNHEY, SVGEGT. CDR3 in amino acids: CASSPPLVLAGGQETQYF. The CDR3 DNA reads as TGTGCCAGCAGCCCCCCGTTGGTACTAGCGGGGGGCCAAGAGACCCAGTACTTC.

This sequence joins TRBV6-6 and TRBJ2-3; 14 bases align to TRBD2. CDR1 and CDR2 (germline): MNHNY, SVGAGI (reference sequence). Trimming took 6 bases from V and 2 from J; bases not matched to a gene: 4. The CDR3 runs 16 residues. The CDR3 spells CASRGTSGRITDTQYF. DNA of the CDR3: TGTGCCAGCAGGGGGACTAGCGGGAGAATCACAGATACGCAGTATTTT.

This clone was seen only once. The chain has TRBV3-1 (or the pseudogene TRBV3-2) and TRBJ2-1, with 11 bases lining up with TRBD2. With 1 base clipped from V and 4 bases from J, the junction kept 3 bases outside the gene matches. Germline lookup yields CDR1 LGHDT and CDR2 YNNKEL (reference sequence). The CDR3 loop spans 16 amino acids. CDR3: CASSQGGTSGYNEQFF. DNA of the CDR3: TGTGCCAGCAGCCAAGGCGGGACTAGCGGTTACAATGAGCAGTTCTTC.